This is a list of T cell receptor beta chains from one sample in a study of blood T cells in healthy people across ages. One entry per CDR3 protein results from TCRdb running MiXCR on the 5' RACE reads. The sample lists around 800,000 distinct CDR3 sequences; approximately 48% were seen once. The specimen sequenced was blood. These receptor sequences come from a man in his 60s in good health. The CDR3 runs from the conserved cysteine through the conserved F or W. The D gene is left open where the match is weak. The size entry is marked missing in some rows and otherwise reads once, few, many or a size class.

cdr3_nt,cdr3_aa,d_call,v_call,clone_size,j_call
TGCAGTGCTAGAGTTGAATCAGGGGGGTTCCAAGAGACCCAGTACTTC,CSARVESGGFQETQYF,.,TRBV20-1,.,TRBJ2-5
TGTGCCAGCAGTTACAAGGCGTTGGGAATAGCTAATGAAAAACTGTTTTTT,CASSYKALGIANEKLFF,.,TRBV6-5,few,TRBJ1-4
TGTGCCAGCAGTGGGGGACTAGCCGATGAGCAGTTCTTC,CASSGGLADEQFF,TRBD2,TRBV6-6,.,TRBJ2-1
TGCAGCGTTGAATCAGGGAAATCCTACAATGAGCAGTTCTTC,CSVESGKSYNEQFF,.,TRBV29-1,many,TRBJ2-1
TGCAGTGTACGCGGGGGAGGGGACCAAGAGACCCAGTACTTC,CSVRGGGDQETQYF,TRBD2,TRBV20-1,.,TRBJ2-5
TGCGCCAGCAGCCGCTCGGGACAGAGCCAAGAGACCCAGTACTTC,CASSRSGQSQETQYF,TRBD1,TRBV5-1,.,TRBJ2-5
TGTGCCAGCAGCTTAGGTGCTAGCGGACAAACAGAGACCCAGTACTTC,CASSLGASGQTETQYF,TRBD2,TRBV7-3,.,TRBJ2-5
TGTCCCAGCAGTTTAGGCGGGGGGGCCGGGGAGCTGTTTTTT,CPSSLGGGAGELFF,TRBD2,TRBV12-3/TRBV12-4,.,TRBJ2-2
TGTGCCAGCAGTTTATCGACAGTCTACGAGCAGTACTTC,CASSLSTVYEQYF,.,TRBV6-2/TRBV6-3,few,TRBJ2-7
TGCAGTGCCCGCCAGAGCGTGGAGACCCAGTACTTC,CSARQSVETQYF,.,TRBV20-1,.,TRBJ2-5
TGCAGTGCTAGCTACCAGCCAAACTATGGCTACACCTTC,CSASYQPNYGYTF,.,TRBV20-1,few,TRBJ1-2
TGTGCCAGCACCCTAGGCCTCGGCGAGACCCAGTACTTC,CASTLGLGETQYF,.,TRBV11-2,.,TRBJ2-5
TGCAGCGCCGGACCCAGGGTCACTGAAGCTTTCTTT,CSAGPRVTEAFF,.,TRBV29-1,.,TRBJ1-1
TGTGCCAGCAGATCGGGACAGGGTGTCGACGAGCAGTACTTC,CASRSGQGVDEQYF,TRBD1,TRBV9,once,TRBJ2-7
TGTGCCAGCAGCTTAGGACGGCCAGGCATCAGTGAAAAACTGTTTTTT,CASSLGRPGISEKLFF,.,TRBV7-2,.,TRBJ1-4
TGTGCCAGCAGCCTGACAGTACTGACCTGGGAGCTGTTTTTT,CASSLTVLTWELFF,.,TRBV7-9,.,TRBJ2-2
TGTGCCAGCAGTGAATTTTGGGCAGGGGCGAGCACAGATACGCAGTATTTT,CASSEFWAGASTDTQYF,.,TRBV25-1,.,TRBJ2-3
TGTGCCAGCAGCTTACCCGCAATTTCCAACGTCCTGACTTTC,CASSLPAISNVLTF,.,TRBV11-2,few,TRBJ2-6
TGTGCCAGCAGCCCGGACAGGAAATCCTACAATGAGCAGTTCTTC,CASSPDRKSYNEQFF,TRBD1,TRBV6-2/TRBV6-3,.,TRBJ2-1
TGTGCCAGCAGCCCACGGAGAGGAGACAGGGGTTATATGAACACTGAAGCTTTCTTT,CASSPRRGDRGYMNTEAFF,TRBD1,TRBV11-1,.,TRBJ1-1
TGTGCCAGCAGGACTCCGGGACAGGGTAGGAACTACGAGCAGTACTTC,CASRTPGQGRNYEQYF,TRBD1,TRBV2,.,TRBJ2-7
TGCGCCAGCAGCCCCAGGGAAATGCATGGCTACACCTTC,CASSPREMHGYTF,.,TRBV5-1,few,TRBJ1-2
TGTGCCAGCAGTGGACAGGGGGTCTACGAGCAGTACTTC,CASSGQGVYEQYF,TRBD1,TRBV2,.,TRBJ2-7
TGCAGCGTTGCCTTGAATACCTACGAGCAGTACTTC,CSVALNTYEQYF,.,TRBV29-1,few,TRBJ2-7
TGCGCCAGCAGCCAAGAGACAGGATTTTCCTACGAGCAGTACTTC,CASSQETGFSYEQYF,.,TRBV4-3,.,TRBJ2-7
TGTGCCAGCAGCTTCTACTCGACAGGATCCAGCTCTGGGGCCAACGTCCTGACTTTC,CASSFYSTGSSSGANVLTF,.,TRBV7-2,.,TRBJ2-6
TGTGCCAGCAGCCAACCTCCAACTAATGAAAAACTGTTTTTT,CASSQPPTNEKLFF,.,TRBV3-1,.,TRBJ1-4
TGCGCCAGCAGTGAGTTTACAGGCGAAAACTATGGCTACACCTTC,CASSEFTGENYGYTF,.,TRBV10-2,.,TRBJ1-2
TGTGCCACCGGACAGGGGTTGGGGGAGACCCAGTACTTC,CATGQGLGETQYF,TRBD1,TRBV24-1,few,TRBJ2-5
TGTGCCAGCAGTCCCCTTGGGGATATCCAAGAGACCCAGTACTTC,CASSPLGDIQETQYF,.,TRBV6-2/TRBV6-3,.,TRBJ2-5
TGTGCCAGCAGCCCCTTTGACGCTACGCAGTATTTT,CASSPFDATQYF,.,TRBV7-9,.,TRBJ2-3
TGTGCCAGCAGACCCGGAAGGGGATTGGACGAGCAGTACTTC,CASRPGRGLDEQYF,.,TRBV6-5,few,TRBJ2-7
TGCAGTGCTTCCCTCGAGCCCGCAAACTATGGCTACACCTTC,CSASLEPANYGYTF,.,TRBV20-1,.,TRBJ1-2
TGTGCCAGCATAGGACAGACAAACTATGGCTACACCTTC,CASIGQTNYGYTF,.,TRBV6-1,few,TRBJ1-2
TGTGCCAGCAGCCGGACAGGGGTGTTCGGGTATACGCAGTATTTT,CASSRTGVFGYTQYF,TRBD1,TRBV7-2,.,TRBJ2-3
TGTGCCAGCAGCTTTGGCCCGGTAGGGGCCGTAGGGAAGACCCAGTACTTC,CASSFGPVGAVGKTQYF,.,TRBV7-2,few,TRBJ2-5
TGTGCCAGCAGCGTTGGGACCAAGCAAGAGACCCAGTACTTC,CASSVGTKQETQYF,.,TRBV9,few,TRBJ2-5
TGTGCCAGCAGTCCGGGGGATCGACCTTATGGCTACACCTTC,CASSPGDRPYGYTF,.,TRBV12-3/TRBV12-4,.,TRBJ1-2
TGTGCCAGCAGCTTAGTTCCTAGCGGGGGGCGGACAGATACGCAGTATTTT,CASSLVPSGGRTDTQYF,TRBD2,TRBV7-2,.,TRBJ2-3
TGTGCCAGCAGCTGGACAGGGGGCAACAATCAGCCCCAGCATTTT,CASSWTGGNNQPQHF,TRBD1,TRBV11-2,many,TRBJ1-5